This T cell receptor (beta chain) was sequenced for a study of CD8+ T cells in alopecia areata. Study summary: Tofacitinib treatment spanned 6 to 18 months, with 6 months off drug afterward.

General observations from the study: There was only one nonresponder, so it was unclear how baseline CD8+ expansion relates to response.

Details on this clone: Its antigen is not known.

Looked up from germline, CDR1 is SQVTM and CDR2 is ANQGSEA. The CDR3 has 12 amino acids. The V end was cut by 5 bases, the J end by 3 bases, with 10 bases between. The sample's treatment: oral pan-JAK inhibitor, 5-10 mg twice daily. Researchers gathered lesional scalp punch biopsies and peripheral blood from patients with alopecia areata. PBMCs yielded sorted CD4+ and CD8+ T cells. RNA was isolated and reverse transcribed to cDNA, the sequencing template. Produced via immunoSEQ multiplex PCR; TCRdb's table is partial and in-frame only. Of under 250,000 clones in the sample, more than 45% were seen once.

This TCR was recovered from a human donor with alopecia areata. Sequencing used CD4+ T cells sorted from blood, obtained at week 4, from a patient treated with tofacitinib. This rearrangement joins TRBV29-1 to TRBJ1-1, with D uncertain. The CDR3 protein is CSVTRLDTEAFF. In nucleotides, the CDR3 is TGCAGCGTTACCCGGTTGGACACTGAAGCTTTCTTT.